These 11 T cell receptor beta chains were all obtained from the same sample, sequenced in a study of Ad26.COV2.S vaccination and SARS-CoV-2 variants. Treatment here: some 19 received Ad26.COV2.S at low or high dose, single or two shots; several received placebo; per-sample allocation not given. The study sampled participants on day 63 after the first vaccine or placebo injection. Clones were read by immunoSEQ multiplex PCR, and TCRdb kept only the in-frame ones, dropping some. This table holds some 340,000 clones, roughly 86% found once. This specimen was peripheral blood, taken in a trial of Ad26.COV2.S vaccine versus placebo. These receptor sequences come from a person aged 18 to 59 who received the Ad26.COV2.S COVID-19 vaccine or a placebo.

This chain links TRBV5-1 with TRBJ2-1; the D call may be TRBD1 or TRBD2 (5 bases each). Germline V CDR1 and CDR2: SGHRS, YFSETQ. CDR3 size: 15 residues. V lost 2 bases and J lost 2, with 11 bases in between. As DNA, the CDR3 is TGCGCCAGCAGCTTATTTCGGGGACCCTACAATGAGCAGTTCTTC. This encodes CASSLFRGPYNEQFF. The variable domain in full, completed from reference TRBV5-1 and TRBJ2-1, reads KAGVTQTPRYLIKTRGQQVTLSCSPISGHRSVSWYQQTPGQGLQFLFEYFSETQRNKGNFPGRFSGRQFSNSRSEMNVSTLELGDSALYLCASSLFRGPYNEQFFGPGTRLTVL.

V is TRBV5-1 and J is TRBJ2-7; D is possibly TRBD1 or TRBD2 (6 bases each). The V gene's germline CDR1 is SGHRS and CDR2 YFSETQ. The V gene lost 4 bases and the J gene lost 3 bases, with 11 bases spanning the gap. CDR3 length: 13 residues. Written as DNA, the CDR3 is TGCGCCAGCAGCCTAGCGACAGGCTACGAGCAGTACTTC. Its protein product is CASSLATGYEQYF.

The rearrangement uses TRBV15 and TRBJ1-4, with a tentative D call TRBD1 (5 bases). CDR1 is LNHNV, CDR2 YYDKDF, per germline (reference sequence). Trimming took 6 bases from V and 6 from J, leaving 17 bases between them. The CDR3 runs to 15 residues. The CDR3 loop is CATRDPGRFDEKLFF. The CDR3 DNA sequence: TGTGCCACCAGGGACCCGGGACGGTTCGATGAAAAACTGTTTTTT.

This clone was observed a single time. The chain uses TRBV6-2 or TRBV6-3 and TRBJ1-2, with D maybe TRBD1 (5 bases). The V end was cut by 6 bases, the J end by 10 bases, with 18 bases between. From germline, CDR1 is MNHEY and CDR2 SVGEGT. This CDR3 spans 13 amino acids. The CDR3 spells CASSAKLRGDYTF. The CDR3 DNA sequence: TGTGCCAGCAGCGCTAAACTCCGGGGGGACTACACCTTC.

The rearrangement uses TRBV30 and TRBJ1-2; no reliable D call. V lost 5 bases and J lost 4, with 11 bases in between. The CDR3 has 12 amino acids. Germline CDR1 reads GTSNPN; CDR2 reads SVGIG (reference sequence). CDR3 bases: TGTGCCTGGTCGGACGGGATCTATGGCTACACCTTC. Encoded protein: CAWSDGIYGYTF.

This sequence joins TRBV10-2 and TRBJ1-3, with D maybe TRBD1 (6 bases). CDR3 length equals 17 residues. CDR1 is WSHSY and CDR2 is SAAADI in the germline V gene. V was trimmed by 2 bases and J by 0 bases, leaving 14 bases between them. CDR3 bases: TGCGCCAGCAGTGAGGGACAGCTCTTTCACTCTGGAAACACCATATATTTT. Its protein is CASSEGQLFHSGNTIYF.

This clone appeared a single time. This sequence joins TRBV19 and TRBJ2-5; 10 bases align to TRBD2. The CDR3 has 15 amino acids. Germline CDR1 reads LNHDA; CDR2 reads SQIVND (reference sequence). V dropped 5 bases and J dropped 5; count of bases not matched to a gene: 8. This chain's CDR3 is CASSHSGGAGETQYF. The CDR3 DNA is TGTGCCAGTAGTCACAGCGGGGGGGCAGGGGAGACCCAGTACTTC.

The chain recombines TRBV2 with TRBJ1-1; unclear D gene. The CDR3 extends over 19 amino acids. The V end lost 7 bases, the J end lost 1 base, and 28 bases lay between the germline ends. The germline V gene encodes CDR1 SNHLY and CDR2 FYNNEI. CDR3: CASIPRVGQNLKTNTEAFF. For the CDR3, the DNA is TGTGCCAGCATACCACGAGTAGGTCAGAACCTTAAAACGAACACTGAAGCTTTCTTT.

This CDR3 is CASSQGLAQETQYF. CDR3 sequence (DNA): TGCGCCAGCAGCCAGGGACTAGCCCAAGAGACCCAGTACTTC. The chain is built from TRBV4-1 and TRBJ2-5, with TRBD2 matching 9 bases. The CDR3 extends over 14 amino acids. Germline-derived CDR1 and CDR2 are MGHRA and YSYEKL. Trimming removed 3 bases from V and 1 base from J; junction bases left unmatched: 0.

V gene TRBV30 combines with J gene TRBJ1-2; a possible D gene is TRBD1 (5 bases). Per germline, CDR1 GTSNPN and CDR2 SVGIG (reference sequence). V gave up 2 bases and J gave up 2 bases, with 18 bases separating them. The CDR3 contains 16 residues. The chain's CDR3 is CAWSTRGATANYGYTF. The DNA for the CDR3 is TGTGCCTGGAGTACGCGTGGGGCCACCGCCAACTATGGCTACACCTTC.

This chain links TRBV4-1 with TRBJ1-1; 10 bases align to TRBD1. Germline loops: CDR1 MGHRA, CDR2 YSYEKL. This CDR3 contains 17 residues. Trimming cost V 3 bases and J 0 bases; bases outside gene matches: 7. The CDR3 DNA is TGCGCCAGCAGCCAGGGCGACAGGGGGCGCGTGAACACTGAAGCTTTCTTT. Translated, it gives CASSQGDRGRVNTEAFF.